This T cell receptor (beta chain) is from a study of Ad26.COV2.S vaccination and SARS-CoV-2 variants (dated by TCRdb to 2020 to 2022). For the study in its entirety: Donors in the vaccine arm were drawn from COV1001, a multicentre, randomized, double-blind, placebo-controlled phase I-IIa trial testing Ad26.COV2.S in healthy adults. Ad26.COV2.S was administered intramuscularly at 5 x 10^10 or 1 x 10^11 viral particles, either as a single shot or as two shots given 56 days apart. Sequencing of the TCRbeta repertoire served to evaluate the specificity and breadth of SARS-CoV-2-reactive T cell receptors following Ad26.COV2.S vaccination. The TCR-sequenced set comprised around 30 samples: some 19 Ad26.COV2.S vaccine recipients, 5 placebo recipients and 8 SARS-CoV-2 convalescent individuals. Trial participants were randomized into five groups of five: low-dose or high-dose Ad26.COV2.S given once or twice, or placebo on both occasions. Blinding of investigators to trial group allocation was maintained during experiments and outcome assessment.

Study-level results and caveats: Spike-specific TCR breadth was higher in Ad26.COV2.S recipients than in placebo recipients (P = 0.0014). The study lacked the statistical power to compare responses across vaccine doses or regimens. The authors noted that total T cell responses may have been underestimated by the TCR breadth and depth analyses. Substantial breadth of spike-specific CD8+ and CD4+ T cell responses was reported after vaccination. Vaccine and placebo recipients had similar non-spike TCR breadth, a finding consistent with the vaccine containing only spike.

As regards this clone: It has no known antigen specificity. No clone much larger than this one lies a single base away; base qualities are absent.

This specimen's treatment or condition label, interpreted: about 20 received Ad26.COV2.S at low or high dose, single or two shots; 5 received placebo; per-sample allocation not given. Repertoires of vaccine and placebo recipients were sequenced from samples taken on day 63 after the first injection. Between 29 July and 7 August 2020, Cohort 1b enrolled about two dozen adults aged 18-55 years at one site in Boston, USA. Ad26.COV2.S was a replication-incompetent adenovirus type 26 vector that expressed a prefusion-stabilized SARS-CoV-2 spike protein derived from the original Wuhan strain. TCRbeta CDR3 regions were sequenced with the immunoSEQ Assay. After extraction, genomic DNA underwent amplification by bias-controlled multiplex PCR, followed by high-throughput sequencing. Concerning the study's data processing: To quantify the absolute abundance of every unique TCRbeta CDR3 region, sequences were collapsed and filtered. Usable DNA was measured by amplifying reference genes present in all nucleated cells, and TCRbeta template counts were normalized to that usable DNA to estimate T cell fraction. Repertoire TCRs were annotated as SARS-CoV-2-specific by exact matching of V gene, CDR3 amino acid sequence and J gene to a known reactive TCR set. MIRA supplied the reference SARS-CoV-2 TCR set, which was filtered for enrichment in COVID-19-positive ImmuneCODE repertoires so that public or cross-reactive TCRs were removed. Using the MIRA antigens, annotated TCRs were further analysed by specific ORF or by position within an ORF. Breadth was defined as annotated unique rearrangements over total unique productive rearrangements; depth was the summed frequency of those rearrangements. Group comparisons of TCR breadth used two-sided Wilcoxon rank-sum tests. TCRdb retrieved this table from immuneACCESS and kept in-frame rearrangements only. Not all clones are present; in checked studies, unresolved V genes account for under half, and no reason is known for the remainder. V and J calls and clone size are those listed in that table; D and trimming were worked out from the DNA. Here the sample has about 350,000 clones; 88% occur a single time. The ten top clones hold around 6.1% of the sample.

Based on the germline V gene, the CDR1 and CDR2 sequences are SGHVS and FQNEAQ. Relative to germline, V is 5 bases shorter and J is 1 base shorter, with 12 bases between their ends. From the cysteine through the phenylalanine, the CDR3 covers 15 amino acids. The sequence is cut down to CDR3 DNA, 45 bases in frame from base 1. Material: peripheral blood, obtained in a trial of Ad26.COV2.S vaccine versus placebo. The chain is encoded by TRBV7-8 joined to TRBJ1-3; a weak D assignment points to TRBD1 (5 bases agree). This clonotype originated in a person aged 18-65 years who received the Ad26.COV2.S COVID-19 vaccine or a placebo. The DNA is TGTGCCAGCAGCCTCTGGGGGGTGTCTGGAAACACCATATATTTT. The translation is CASSLWGVSGNTIYF.